Described below is a single T cell receptor beta chain sequence and its context. As yet, its antigen is unknown. Repertoires were generated with immunoSEQ multiplex PCR, while TCRdb's copy carries only in-frame clones and drops some. In the table there are 110,000 or so clones, roughly 94% of which are singletons. The sequenced cases were selected for having the highest brain T cell transcript signatures. Patients received at least one anti-epileptic drug before surgery. The data were taken from a study of brain T cells in children with intractable seizures. Study-level results: HCMV serostatus was not known, and viral specificity came from CDR3 similarity only. Pre-surgery blood may have been undersampled, hiding some clones.

Germline trimming cut 6 bases from V and 0 bases from J; bases unmatched to any gene: 3. This CDR3 is built from 15 residues. Germline-derived CDR1 and CDR2 are MGHDK and SYGVNS. The clonotype was recovered from a boy less than two years old with hemimegalencephaly and intractable seizures. The chain carries TRBV25-1 and TRBJ2-1; 9 bases match TRBD2. Source: peripheral blood, taken at surgery. DNA for the CDR3: TGTGCCAGCAGAAAGACTAGCGGCTCCTACAATGAGCAGTTCTTC. Encoded protein: CASRKTSGSYNEQFF.